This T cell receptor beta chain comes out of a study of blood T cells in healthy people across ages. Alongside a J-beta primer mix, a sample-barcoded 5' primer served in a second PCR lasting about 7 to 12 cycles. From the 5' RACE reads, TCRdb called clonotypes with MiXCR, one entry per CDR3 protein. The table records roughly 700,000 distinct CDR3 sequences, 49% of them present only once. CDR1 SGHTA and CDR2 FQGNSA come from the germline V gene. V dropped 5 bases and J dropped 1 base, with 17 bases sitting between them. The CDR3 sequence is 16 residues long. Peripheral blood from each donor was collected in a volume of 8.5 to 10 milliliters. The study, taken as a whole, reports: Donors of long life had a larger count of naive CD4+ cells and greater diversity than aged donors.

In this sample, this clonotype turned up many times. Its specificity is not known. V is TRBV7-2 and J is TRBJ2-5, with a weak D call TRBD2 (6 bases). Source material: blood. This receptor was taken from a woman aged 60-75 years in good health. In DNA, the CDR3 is TGTGCCAGCAGCCCTATGGGTGGGGGGACCCAAGAGACCCAGTACTTC. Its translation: CASSPMGGGTQETQYF.